This TCR beta chain was identified in a study of T cell responses to AZD1222 COVID-19 vaccine. This CDR3 is 13 amino acids long. In germline, CDR1 is SNHLY, CDR2 FYNNEI. With 10 bases clipped from V and 1 base from J, the junction kept 5 bases outside the gene matches. The repertoire was sequenced with immunoSEQ multiplex PCR; TCRdb's copy has only in-frame clones and lacks some. The sample holds approximately 110,000 clones; 70% to 90% are singletons and the top ten take around 10%. This sample comprised peripheral blood, obtained on day 0 of AZD1222 vaccination. This TCR came from an adult in good health. The chain employs TRBV2 and TRBJ1-2; 8 nucleotides agree with TRBD1. The CDR3 region has the DNA TGTGCCATCTCGACAGGGGATAACTATGGCTACACCTTC. It translates to CAISTGDNYGYTF.